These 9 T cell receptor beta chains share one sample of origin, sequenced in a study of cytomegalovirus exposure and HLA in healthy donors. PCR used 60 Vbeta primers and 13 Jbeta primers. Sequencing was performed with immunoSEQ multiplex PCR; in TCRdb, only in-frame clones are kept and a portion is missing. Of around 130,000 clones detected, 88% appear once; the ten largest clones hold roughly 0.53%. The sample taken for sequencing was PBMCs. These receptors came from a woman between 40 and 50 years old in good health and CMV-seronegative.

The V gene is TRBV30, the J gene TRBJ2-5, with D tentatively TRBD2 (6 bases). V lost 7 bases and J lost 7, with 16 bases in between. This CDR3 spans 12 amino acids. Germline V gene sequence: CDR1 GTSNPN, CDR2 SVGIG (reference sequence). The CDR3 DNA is TGTGCCTTAGTAAAGGGGACTGGGACCCAGTACTTC. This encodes CALVKGTGTQYF.

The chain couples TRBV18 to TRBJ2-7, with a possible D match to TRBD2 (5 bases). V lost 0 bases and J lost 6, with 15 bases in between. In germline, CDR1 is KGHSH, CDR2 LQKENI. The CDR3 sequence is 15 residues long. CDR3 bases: TGTGCCAGCTCACCACCGTTTGGACGGGAAGGCGAGCAGTACTTC. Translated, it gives CASSPPFGREGEQYF.

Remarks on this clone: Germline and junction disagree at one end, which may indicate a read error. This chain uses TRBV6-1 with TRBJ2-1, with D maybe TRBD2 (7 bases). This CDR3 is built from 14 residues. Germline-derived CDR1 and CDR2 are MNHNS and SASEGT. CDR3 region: CAGRDSGGGREQFF. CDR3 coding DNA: TGTGCCGGCAGGGATTCTGGGGGGGGCCGGGAGCAGTTCTTC.

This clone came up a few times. CDR3 sequence (DNA): TGTGCCAGCAGCGGACGTTGGGGCAGGTCCTACGAGCAGTACTTC. Translated: CASSGRWGRSYEQYF. V usage is TRBV11-1 and J usage is TRBJ2-7; D is possibly TRBD1 (5 bases). V was trimmed by 5 bases and J by 1 base, leaving 15 bases between them. CDR3 length equals 15 residues. Germline assignment: CDR1 SGHAT and CDR2 FQDESV (reference sequence).

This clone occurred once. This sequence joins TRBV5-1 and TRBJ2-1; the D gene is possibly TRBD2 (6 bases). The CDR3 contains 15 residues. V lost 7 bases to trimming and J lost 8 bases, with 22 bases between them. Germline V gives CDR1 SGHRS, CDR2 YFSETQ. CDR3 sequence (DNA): TGCGCCAGCCTACTGAGGGGCGGGATTACGGATGAGCAGTTCTTC. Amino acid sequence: CASLLRGGITDEQFF.

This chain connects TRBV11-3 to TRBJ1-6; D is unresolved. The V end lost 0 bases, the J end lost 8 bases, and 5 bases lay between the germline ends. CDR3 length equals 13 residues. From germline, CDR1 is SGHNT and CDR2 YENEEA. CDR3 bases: TGTGCCAGCAGCTTAGACAGTGATTCACCCCTCCACTTT. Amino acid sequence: CASSLDSDSPLHF.

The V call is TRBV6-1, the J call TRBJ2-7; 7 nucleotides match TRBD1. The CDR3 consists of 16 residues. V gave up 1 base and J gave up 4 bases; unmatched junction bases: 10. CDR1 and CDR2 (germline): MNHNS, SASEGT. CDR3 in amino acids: CASSEGAGTVLYEQYF. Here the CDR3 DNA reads TGTGCCAGCAGTGAAGGGGCCGGGACAGTACTATACGAGCAGTACTTC.

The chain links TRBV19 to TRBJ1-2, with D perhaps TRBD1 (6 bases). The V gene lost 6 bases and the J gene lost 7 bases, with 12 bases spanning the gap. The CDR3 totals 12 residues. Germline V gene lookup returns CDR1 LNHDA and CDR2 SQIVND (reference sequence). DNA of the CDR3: TGTGCCAGTAGGGACAGCGGAACTGGCTACACCTTC. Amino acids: CASRDSGTGYTF.

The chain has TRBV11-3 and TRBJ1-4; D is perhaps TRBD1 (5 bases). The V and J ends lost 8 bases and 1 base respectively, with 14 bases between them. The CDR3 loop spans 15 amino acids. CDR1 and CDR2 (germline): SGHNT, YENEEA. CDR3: CASRQGGVTNEKLFF. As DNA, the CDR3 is TGTGCCAGCCGGCAGGGTGGGGTAACTAATGAAAAACTGTTTTTT. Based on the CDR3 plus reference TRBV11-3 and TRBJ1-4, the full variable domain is EAGVVQSPRYKIIEKKQPVAFWCNPISGHNTLYWYLQNLGQGPELLIRYENEEAVDDSQLPKDRFSAERLKGVDSTLKIQPAELGDSAVYLCASRQGGVTNEKLFFGSGTQLSVL.